The clone carrying this TCR beta chain was counted at least ten times. Its antigen is not known. TCRdb passed the RT-PCR reads through MiXCR, listing each CDR3 protein once. The sample records about 620,000 distinct CDR3 sequences, approximately 12% being singletons. This record comes from a study of response to subunit inactivated influenza vaccine. Study-level points and caveats: Authors suggested each seasonal flu vaccination may recruit only limited numbers of new T cells.

Trimming shortened V by 0 bases and J by 0 bases, and 22 bases separated the two germline ends. Germline loops: CDR1 LGHNA, CDR2 YSLEER. The CDR3 covers 20 residues. The specimen was PBMCs from blood, collected on the day of vaccination. This TCR was sampled from a man in his fifties who received an inactivated influenza vaccine. V usage is TRBV4-3 and J usage is TRBJ2-3, with D uncertain. CDR3 in amino acids: CASSQDSPTLISSSTDTQYF. DNA of the CDR3: TGCGCCAGCAGCCAAGATAGCCCGACACTGATTTCCTCTAGCACAGATACGCAGTATTTT.